What follows describes a single T cell receptor beta chain. Antigen specificity is unknown. The V gene's germline CDR1 is LGHNA and CDR2 YSLEER. The CDR3 covers 15 residues. The J segment lost 7 bases and the V segment lost 0 bases, leaving 7 bases of the junction unmatched. These data are taken from a study of T cell responses to AZD1222 COVID-19 vaccine. General study findings and limits: A mostly white British donor set with more females was recruited, and clonal diversity was possibly underestimated. Dominant CD4 TCR responses targeted spike regions 160-218 and 743-854.

Data came from immunoSEQ multiplex PCR; TCRdb stores just in-frame clones and leaves some out. Of over 85,000 clones listed, approximately 90% are singletons. The chain has TRBV4-3 and TRBJ1-2, with TRBD1 identical over 8 bases. This receptor was taken from an adult in good health. Sequencing was performed on peripheral blood, taken on day 0 of AZD1222 vaccination. CDR3 sequence reads: CASSQDVRGRGGYTF. CDR3 nucleotide sequence: TGCGCCAGCAGCCAAGACGTCAGGGGGCGAGGTGGCTACACCTTC.